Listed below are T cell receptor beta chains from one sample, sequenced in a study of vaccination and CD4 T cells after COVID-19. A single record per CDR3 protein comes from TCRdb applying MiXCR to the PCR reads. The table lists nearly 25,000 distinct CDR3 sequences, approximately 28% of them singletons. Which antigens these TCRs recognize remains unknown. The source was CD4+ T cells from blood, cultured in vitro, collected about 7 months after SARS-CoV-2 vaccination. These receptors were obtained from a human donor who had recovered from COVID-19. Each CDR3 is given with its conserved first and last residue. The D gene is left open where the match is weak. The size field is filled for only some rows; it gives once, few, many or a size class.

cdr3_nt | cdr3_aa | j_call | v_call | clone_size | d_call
TGTGCCATCACCAAGGACAGGTCTCCTGAAGCTTTCTTT | CAITKDRSPEAFF | TRBJ1-1 | TRBV10-3 | NA | TRBD1
TGTGCCAGCAGCTTACTAGCGGGAGGGCCCCATGAGCAGTTCTTC | CASSLLAGGPHEQFF | TRBJ2-1 | TRBV7-2 | few | TRBD2
TGTGCCAGCAGTGAAAGGTCAGGGTCCCACAATGAGCAGTTCTTC | CASSERSGSHNEQFF | TRBJ2-1 | TRBV6-1 | few | NA
TGTGCCATCAGTGATCGACAGTATGAGCAGTTCTTC | CAISDRQYEQFF | TRBJ2-1 | TRBV10-3 | once | NA
TGCAGTGCCCCAAAGGCCCTCGGGGGACATGGCTACACCTTC | CSAPKALGGHGYTF | TRBJ1-2 | TRBV20-1 | medium-sized | NA
TGTGCCAGCCGTACAGACTACGAGCAGTACTTC | CASRTDYEQYF | TRBJ2-7 | TRBV5-8 | NA | NA
TGTGCCAGCAGTACCGGAAGCGTCTCCTACGAGCAGTACTTC | CASSTGSVSYEQYF | TRBJ2-7 | TRBV6-1 | NA | NA
TGTGCCAGTAGCCAAGACAGGGTTCGCGGCTACACCTTC | CASSQDRVRGYTF | TRBJ1-2 | TRBV19 | few | TRBD1
TGTGCCAGCAGGGAACAGGGATTCTACGAGCAGTACTTC | CASREQGFYEQYF | TRBJ2-7 | TRBV6-1 | few | NA
TGTGCCAGCAGCTTAGCCCGACCGGGACAGGGGGCAAACGAGCAGTACTTC | CASSLARPGQGANEQYF | TRBJ2-7 | TRBV7-8 | NA | TRBD1
TGTGCCAGCAGCTTACCGGGACAGGGATCCTACGAGCAGTACTTC | CASSLPGQGSYEQYF | TRBJ2-7 | TRBV5-4 | few | TRBD1
TGTGCCAGCAGTTTGCGATTTCCGAACACCGGGGAGCTGTTTTTT | CASSLRFPNTGELFF | TRBJ2-2 | TRBV28 | NA | NA
TGCAGTGCTAGAATGCGGACCAACTCCTACAATGAGCAGTTCTTC | CSARMRTNSYNEQFF | TRBJ2-1 | TRBV20-1 | NA | NA
TGTGCCAGCAGTGACACGAACACCGGGGAGCTGTTTTTT | CASSDTNTGELFF | TRBJ2-2 | TRBV6-4 | NA | NA
TGTGCCAGCAGCCAAGAGGTCGGAAACCAAGAGACCCAGTACTTC | CASSQEVGNQETQYF | TRBJ2-5 | TRBV4-2 | NA | NA
TGCAGAGTTATCAGGGGCCTTGCTAACTATGGCTACACCTTC | CRVIRGLANYGYTF | TRBJ1-2 | TRBV20-1 | NA | NA
TGTGCCAGCAGCCTTAGGCCCGGAAACACCATATATTTT | CASSLRPGNTIYF | TRBJ1-3 | TRBV28 | few | NA
TGTGCCAGCAGTGCAGGGGGGACGTGGGGCGCACAGTACACTGAAGCTTTCTTT | CASSAGGTWGAQYTEAFF | TRBJ1-1 | TRBV28 | few | TRBD1
TGCACCAGCAGCCAACCCAGGGTGGCTAGCGGGAGGGCCGGGGAGACCCAGTACTTC | CTSSQPRVASGRAGETQYF | TRBJ2-5 | TRBV1 | NA | NA
TGCAGCGTTGGGCCCCCTAGGACCGATACGCAGTATTTT | CSVGPPRTDTQYF | TRBJ2-3 | TRBV29-1 | NA | NA
TGTGCCAGCAGAAACACAGGGGCGTACGAGCAGTACTTC | CASRNTGAYEQYF | TRBJ2-7 | TRBV28 | NA | TRBD1
TGTGCCAGCAGCTTGGAGCGGAACACTGAAGCTTTCTTT | CASSLERNTEAFF | TRBJ1-1 | TRBV11-3 | NA | NA
TGCAGTGCTACTAGCGGGAGCACCGGGGAGCTGTTTTTT | CSATSGSTGELFF | TRBJ2-2 | TRBV20-1 | few | TRBD2
TGTGCCAGCAGCCCCGGACGCAAGTCCTACGAGCAGTACTTC | CASSPGRKSYEQYF | TRBJ2-7 | TRBV6-1 | NA | NA
TGCGCCAGCAGCCAAGGCTGGGGACAGGGACGTCCCGTTCAGTACTTC | CASSQGWGQGRPVQYF | TRBJ2-4 | TRBV4-1 | NA | TRBD1
TGTGCCAGCAGCTTAGCGGGGCTAGCGGGAAGCCAAAGTGAGCAGTTCTTC | CASSLAGLAGSQSEQFF | TRBJ2-1 | TRBV7-2 | NA | TRBD2
TGTGCCAGCAGTGGAGTTCAACCCCAGCATTTT | CASSGVQPQHF | TRBJ1-5 | TRBV27 | few | NA
TGTGCCAGCAGTTTATGGGGGGCCCAGACTTATGGCTACACCTTC | CASSLWGAQTYGYTF | TRBJ1-2 | TRBV27 | NA | NA
TGCAGCGTTGAAGATAATAGGGCTCCATACGAGCAGTACTTC | CSVEDNRAPYEQYF | TRBJ2-7 | TRBV29-1 | NA | NA
TGTGCCAGCAGCCGGACCGGGGCCAACTACGAGCAGTACTTC | CASSRTGANYEQYF | TRBJ2-7 | TRBV27 | few | NA
TGTGCCAGCAGCTTGCACACAGATACTGAAGCTTTCTTT | CASSLHTDTEAFF | TRBJ1-1 | TRBV7-3 | NA | NA
TGCAGTGCTAGACCGACAGGTTTGGACACTGAAGCTTTCTTT | CSARPTGLDTEAFF | TRBJ1-1 | TRBV20-1 | NA | NA
TGTGCCAGCAGCTTATGGGACGGAGAAGAGACCCAGTACTTC | CASSLWDGEETQYF | TRBJ2-5 | TRBV7-8 | few | NA
TGTGCCAGCAGGAAGACAGGGTTCGATCAGCCCCAGCATTTT | CASRKTGFDQPQHF | TRBJ1-5 | TRBV12-3/TRBV12-4 | once | TRBD1
TGTGCCAGCAGTTTTCCAGGATCAAACTATGGCTACACCTTC | CASSFPGSNYGYTF | TRBJ1-2 | TRBV28 | NA | NA